The sequence of this T cell receptor beta chain was determined in a study of blood T cell repertoires in COVID-19. Study overall: Nucleic acid was either cDNA or gDNA, and it came from T cells, B-cell-depleted T cells, or PBMCs.

The junction had 3 bases not matched to a gene; V was cut back by 1 base and J by 8 bases. CDR1 is SGHTA and CDR2 is FQGTGA in the germline V gene. The CDR3 is made up of 13 amino acids. Each recovered donor of Cohort 3 presented with two negative PCRs, clearance, or symptom resolution. Original processing methods: Using reference gene primer amplification, nucleated cell counts were estimated. Profiling relied on immunoSEQ multiplex PCR, and the TCRdb table lists in-frame clones only, not all of them. The V and J calls and clone size were taken over from that table, and D and trimming were inferred from the DNA. The sample carries approximately 170,000 clones, around 80% recorded once.

This chain uses TRBV7-3 with TRBJ1-2; 8 nucleotides align to TRBD1. The TCR sequence derives from a man in his fifties or sixties who had recovered from COVID-19. The sample consisted of PBMCs or T cells enriched from blood (not recorded which). The CDR3 reads CASSLSRGQGYTF. Written as DNA, the CDR3 is TGTGCCAGCAGCTTAAGCAGGGGGCAAGGCTACACCTTC. Using reference TRBV7-3 and TRBJ1-2 for the parts outside the CDR3, the full variable domain is GAGVSQTPSNKVTEKGKYVELRCDPISGHTALYWYRQSLGQGPEFLIYFQGTGAADDSGLPNDRFFAVRPEGSVSTLKIQRTERGDSAVYLCASSLSRGQGYTFGSGTRLTVV.